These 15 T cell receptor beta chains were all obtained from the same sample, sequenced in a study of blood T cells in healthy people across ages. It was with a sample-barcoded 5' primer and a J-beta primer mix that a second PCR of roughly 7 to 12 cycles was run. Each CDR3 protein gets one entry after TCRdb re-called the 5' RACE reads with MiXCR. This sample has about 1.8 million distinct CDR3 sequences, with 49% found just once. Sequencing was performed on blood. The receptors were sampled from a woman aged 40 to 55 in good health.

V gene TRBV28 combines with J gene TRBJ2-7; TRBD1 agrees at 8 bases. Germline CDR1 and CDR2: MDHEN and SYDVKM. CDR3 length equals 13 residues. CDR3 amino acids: CGWGAGGAYEQYF. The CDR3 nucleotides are TGTGGCTGGGGGGCAGGGGGCGCCTACGAGCAGTACTTC.

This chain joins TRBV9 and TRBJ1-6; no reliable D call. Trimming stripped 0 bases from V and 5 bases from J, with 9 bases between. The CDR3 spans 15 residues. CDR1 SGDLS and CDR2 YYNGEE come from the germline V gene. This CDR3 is CASSVEHFNNSPLHF. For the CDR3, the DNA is TGTGCCAGCAGCGTAGAACACTTTAATAATTCACCCCTCCACTTT.

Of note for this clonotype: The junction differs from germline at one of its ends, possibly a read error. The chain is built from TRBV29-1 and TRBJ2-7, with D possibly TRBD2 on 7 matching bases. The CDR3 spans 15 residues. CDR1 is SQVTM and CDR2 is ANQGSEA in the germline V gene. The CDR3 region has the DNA TGCAGCGTCGAGTCGAGGGGGGGGGCCTCCCACGAGCAGTACTTC. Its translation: CSVESRGGASHEQYF.

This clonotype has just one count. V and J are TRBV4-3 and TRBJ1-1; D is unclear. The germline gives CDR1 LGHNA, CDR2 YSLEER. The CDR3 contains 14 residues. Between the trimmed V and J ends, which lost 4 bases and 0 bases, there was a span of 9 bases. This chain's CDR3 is CASSPLGMNTEAFF. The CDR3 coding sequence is TGCGCCAGCAGCCCACTGGGCATGAACACTGAAGCTTTCTTT.

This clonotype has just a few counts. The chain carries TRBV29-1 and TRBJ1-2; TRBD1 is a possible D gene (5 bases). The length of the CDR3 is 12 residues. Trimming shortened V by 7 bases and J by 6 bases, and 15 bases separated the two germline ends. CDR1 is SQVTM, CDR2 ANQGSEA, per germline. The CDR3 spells CSARDRTDGYTF. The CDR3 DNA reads TGCAGCGCCCGGGACCGGACGGATGGCTACACCTTC.

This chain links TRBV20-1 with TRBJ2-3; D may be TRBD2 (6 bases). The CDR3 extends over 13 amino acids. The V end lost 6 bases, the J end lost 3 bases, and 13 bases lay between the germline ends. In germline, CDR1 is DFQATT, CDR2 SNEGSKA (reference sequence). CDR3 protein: CSAPGTQTDTQYF. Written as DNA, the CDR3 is TGCAGTGCCCCCGGGACTCAAACAGATACGCAGTATTTT.

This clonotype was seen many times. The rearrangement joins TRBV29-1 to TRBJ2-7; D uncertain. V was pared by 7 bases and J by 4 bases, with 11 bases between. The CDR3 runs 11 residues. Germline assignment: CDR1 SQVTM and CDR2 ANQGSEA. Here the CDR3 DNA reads TGCAGCGGAGGTTGGGGATACGAGCAGTACTTC. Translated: CSGGWGYEQYF.

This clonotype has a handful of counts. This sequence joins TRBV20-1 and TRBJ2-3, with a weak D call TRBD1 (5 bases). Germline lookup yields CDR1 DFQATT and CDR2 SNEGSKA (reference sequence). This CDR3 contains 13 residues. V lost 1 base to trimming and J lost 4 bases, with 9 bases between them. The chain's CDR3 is CSARARGPDTQYF. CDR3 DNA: TGCAGTGCTAGAGCAAGGGGCCCAGATACGCAGTATTTT.

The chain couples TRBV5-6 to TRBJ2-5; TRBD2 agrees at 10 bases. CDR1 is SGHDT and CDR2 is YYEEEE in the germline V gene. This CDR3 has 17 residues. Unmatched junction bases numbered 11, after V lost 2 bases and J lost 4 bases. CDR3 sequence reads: CASSFFSSGGAVETQYF. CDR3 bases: TGTGCCAGCAGCTTCTTTTCCAGCGGGGGGGCCGTAGAGACCCAGTACTTC.

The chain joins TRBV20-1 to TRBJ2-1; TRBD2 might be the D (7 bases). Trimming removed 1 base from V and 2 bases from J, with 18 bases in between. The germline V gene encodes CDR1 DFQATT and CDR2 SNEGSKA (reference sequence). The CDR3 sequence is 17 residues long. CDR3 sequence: CSARVGWGGAAYNEQFF. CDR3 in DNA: TGCAGTGCTAGAGTAGGCTGGGGGGGGGCCGCCTACAATGAGCAGTTCTTC.

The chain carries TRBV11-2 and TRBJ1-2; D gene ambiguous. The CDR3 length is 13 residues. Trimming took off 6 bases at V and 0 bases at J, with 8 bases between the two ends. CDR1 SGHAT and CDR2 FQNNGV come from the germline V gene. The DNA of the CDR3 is TGTGCCAGCAGGGCCCTAGCTAACTATGGCTACACCTTC. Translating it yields CASRALANYGYTF.

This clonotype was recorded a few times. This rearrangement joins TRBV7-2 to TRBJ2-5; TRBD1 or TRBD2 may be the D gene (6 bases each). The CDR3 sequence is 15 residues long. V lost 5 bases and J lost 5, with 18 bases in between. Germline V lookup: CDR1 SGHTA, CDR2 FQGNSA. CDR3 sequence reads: CASSQVGGYRETQYF. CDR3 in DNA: TGTGCCAGCAGCCAAGTAGGGGGGTACCGGGAGACCCAGTACTTC.

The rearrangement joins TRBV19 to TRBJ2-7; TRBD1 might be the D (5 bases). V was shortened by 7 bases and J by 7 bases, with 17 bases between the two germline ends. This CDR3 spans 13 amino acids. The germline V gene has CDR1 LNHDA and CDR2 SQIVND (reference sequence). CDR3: CASIMDIPWEQYF. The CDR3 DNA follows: TGTGCCAGTATCATGGACATCCCCTGGGAGCAGTACTTC. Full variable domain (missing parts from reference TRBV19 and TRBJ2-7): DGGITQSPKYLFRKEGQNVTLSCEQNLNHDAMYWYRQDPGQGLRLIYYSQIVNDFQKGDIAEGYSVSREKKESFPLTVTSAQKNPTAFYLCASIMDIPWEQYFGPGTRLTVT.

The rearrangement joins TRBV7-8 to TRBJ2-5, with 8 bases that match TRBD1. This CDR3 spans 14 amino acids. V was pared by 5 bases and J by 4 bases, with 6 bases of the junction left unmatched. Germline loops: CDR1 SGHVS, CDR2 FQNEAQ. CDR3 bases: TGTGCCAGCAGCGCCAGGGGGCTAGGAGAGACCCAGTACTTC. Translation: CASSARGLGETQYF.

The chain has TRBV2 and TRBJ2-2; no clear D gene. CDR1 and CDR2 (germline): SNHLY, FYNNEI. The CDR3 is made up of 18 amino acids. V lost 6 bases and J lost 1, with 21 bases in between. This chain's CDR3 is CASRDTMVPLKNTGELFF. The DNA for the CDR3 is TGTGCCAGCAGAGACACCATGGTTCCCTTAAAGAACACCGGGGAGCTGTTTTTT.